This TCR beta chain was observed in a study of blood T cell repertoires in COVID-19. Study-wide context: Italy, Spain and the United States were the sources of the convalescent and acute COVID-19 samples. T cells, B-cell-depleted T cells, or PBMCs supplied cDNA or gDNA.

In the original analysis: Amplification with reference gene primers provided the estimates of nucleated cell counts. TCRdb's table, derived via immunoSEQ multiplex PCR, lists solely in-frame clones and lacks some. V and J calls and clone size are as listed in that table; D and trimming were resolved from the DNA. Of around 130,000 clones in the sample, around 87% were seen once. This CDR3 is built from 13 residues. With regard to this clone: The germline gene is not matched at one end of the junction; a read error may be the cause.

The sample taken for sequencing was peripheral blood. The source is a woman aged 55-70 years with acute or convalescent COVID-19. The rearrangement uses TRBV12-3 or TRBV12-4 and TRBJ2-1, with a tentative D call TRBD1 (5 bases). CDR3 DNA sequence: TGTGCCAGCAGTTCCGGAGAGGCAGGGATGATGCTCTTC. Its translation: CASSSGEAGMMLF.